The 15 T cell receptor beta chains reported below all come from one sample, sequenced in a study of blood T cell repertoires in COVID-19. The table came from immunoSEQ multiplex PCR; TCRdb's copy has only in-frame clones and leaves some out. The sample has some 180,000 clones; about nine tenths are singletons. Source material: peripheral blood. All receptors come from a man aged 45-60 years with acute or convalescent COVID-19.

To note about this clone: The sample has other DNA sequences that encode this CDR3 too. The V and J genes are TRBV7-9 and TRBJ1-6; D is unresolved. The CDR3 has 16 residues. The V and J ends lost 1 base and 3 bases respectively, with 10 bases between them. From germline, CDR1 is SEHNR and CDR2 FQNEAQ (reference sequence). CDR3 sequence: CASSLGGPDYNSPLHF. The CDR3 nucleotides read TGTGCCAGCAGCTTAGGAGGGCCCGACTATAATTCACCCCTCCACTTT.

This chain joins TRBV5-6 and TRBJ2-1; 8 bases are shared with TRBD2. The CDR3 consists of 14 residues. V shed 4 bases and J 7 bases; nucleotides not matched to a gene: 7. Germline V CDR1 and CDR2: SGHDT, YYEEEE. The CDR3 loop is CASSVSGSRNEQFF. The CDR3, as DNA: TGTGCCAGCAGCGTGAGCGGGAGTAGGAATGAGCAGTTCTTC.

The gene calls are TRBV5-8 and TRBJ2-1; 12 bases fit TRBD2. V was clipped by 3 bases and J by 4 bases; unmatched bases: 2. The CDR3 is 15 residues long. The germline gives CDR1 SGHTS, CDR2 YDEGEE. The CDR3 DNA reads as TGTGCCAGCAGCTGGGGGACTAGCGGGTACAATGAGCAGTTCTTC. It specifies CASSWGTSGYNEQFF.

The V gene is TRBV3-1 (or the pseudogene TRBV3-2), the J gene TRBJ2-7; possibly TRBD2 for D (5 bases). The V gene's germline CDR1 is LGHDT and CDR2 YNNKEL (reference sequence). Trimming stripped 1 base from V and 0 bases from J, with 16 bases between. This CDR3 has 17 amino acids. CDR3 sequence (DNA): TGTGCCAGCAGCCAAGGGGCCAGCGGAGAAAGCTCCTACGAGCAGTACTTC. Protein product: CASSQGASGESSYEQYF.

As DNA, the CDR3 is TGTGCCAGTAGTATAGACCGGGACAAGTCTGTCTACACCTTC. Protein product: CASSIDRDKSVYTF. V usage is TRBV19 and J usage is TRBJ1-2; possible D gene TRBD1, 6 bases. CDR3 length equals 14 residues. Trimming removed 0 bases from V and 10 bases from J, with 15 bases in between. Germline V lookup: CDR1 LNHDA, CDR2 SQIVND (reference sequence).

The CDR3 sequence is CASSDRGFNSPLHF. DNA of the CDR3: TGTGCCAGTAGTGACAGGGGGTTCAATTCACCCCTCCACTTT. The chain uses TRBV19 and TRBJ1-6; 9 nucleotides line up with TRBD1. Trimming removed 5 bases from V and 7 bases from J; junction bases left unmatched: 3. The germline V gene has CDR1 LNHDA and CDR2 SQIVND (reference sequence). The CDR3 loop spans 14 amino acids.

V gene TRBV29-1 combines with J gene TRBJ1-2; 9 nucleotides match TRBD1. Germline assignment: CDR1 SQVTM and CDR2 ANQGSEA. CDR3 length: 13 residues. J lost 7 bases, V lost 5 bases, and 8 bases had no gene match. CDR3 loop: CSVSTGQGSGYTF. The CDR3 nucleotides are TGCAGCGTTTCCACTGGACAGGGGAGTGGCTACACCTTC.

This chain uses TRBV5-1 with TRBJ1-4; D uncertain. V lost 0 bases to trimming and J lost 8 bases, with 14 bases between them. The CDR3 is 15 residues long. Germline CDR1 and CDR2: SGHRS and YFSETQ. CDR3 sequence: CASSLEGSAGEKLFF. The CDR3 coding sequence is TGCGCCAGCAGCTTGGAGGGATCGGCGGGGGAAAAACTGTTTTTT. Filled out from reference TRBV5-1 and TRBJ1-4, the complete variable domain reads KAGVTQTPRYLIKTRGQQVTLSCSPISGHRSVSWYQQTPGQGLQFLFEYFSETQRNKGNFPGRFSGRQFSNSRSEMNVSTLELGDSALYLCASSLEGSAGEKLFFGSGTQLSVL.

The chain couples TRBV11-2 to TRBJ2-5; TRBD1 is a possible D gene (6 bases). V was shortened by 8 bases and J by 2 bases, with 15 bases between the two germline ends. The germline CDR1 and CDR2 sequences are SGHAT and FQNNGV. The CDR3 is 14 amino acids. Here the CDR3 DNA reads TGTGCCAGCGGCCGGGACACTATTCAAGAGACCCAGTACTTC. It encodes CASGRDTIQETQYF.

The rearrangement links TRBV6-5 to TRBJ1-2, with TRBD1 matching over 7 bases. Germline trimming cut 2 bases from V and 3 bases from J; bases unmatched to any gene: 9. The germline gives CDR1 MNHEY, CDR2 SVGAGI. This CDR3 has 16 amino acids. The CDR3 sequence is CASSYDAGGSHYGYTF. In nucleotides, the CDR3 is TGTGCCAGCAGTTACGACGCAGGGGGTTCTCACTATGGCTACACCTTC.

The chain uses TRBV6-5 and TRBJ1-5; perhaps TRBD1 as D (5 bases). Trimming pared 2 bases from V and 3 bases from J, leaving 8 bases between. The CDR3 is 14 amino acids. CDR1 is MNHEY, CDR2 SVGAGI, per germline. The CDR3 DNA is TGTGCCAGCAGTTACCGGGGGTTCAATCAGCCCCAGCATTTT. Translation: CASSYRGFNQPQHF.

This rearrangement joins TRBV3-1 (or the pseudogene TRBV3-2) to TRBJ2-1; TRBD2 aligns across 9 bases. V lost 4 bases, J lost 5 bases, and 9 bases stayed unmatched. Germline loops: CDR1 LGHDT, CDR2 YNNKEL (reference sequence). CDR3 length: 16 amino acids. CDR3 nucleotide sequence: TGTGCCAGCAGCCGTCCAAGGACTAGCGATAACAATGAGCAGTTCTTC. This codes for CASSRPRTSDNNEQFF.

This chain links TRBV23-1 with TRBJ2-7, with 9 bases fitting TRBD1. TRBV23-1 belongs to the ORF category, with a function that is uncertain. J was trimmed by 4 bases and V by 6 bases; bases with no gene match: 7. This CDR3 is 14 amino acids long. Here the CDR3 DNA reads TGCGCCAGCAGAGGACAGGGGTTTAGGTACGAGCAGTACGTC. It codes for CASRGQGFRYEQYV.

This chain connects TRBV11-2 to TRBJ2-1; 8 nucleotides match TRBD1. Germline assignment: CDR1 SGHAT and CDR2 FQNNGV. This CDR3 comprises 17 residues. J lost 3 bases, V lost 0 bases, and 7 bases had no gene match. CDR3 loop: CASSLEMTGANYNEQFF. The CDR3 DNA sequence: TGTGCCAGCAGCTTAGAGATGACAGGGGCGAACTACAATGAGCAGTTCTTC.

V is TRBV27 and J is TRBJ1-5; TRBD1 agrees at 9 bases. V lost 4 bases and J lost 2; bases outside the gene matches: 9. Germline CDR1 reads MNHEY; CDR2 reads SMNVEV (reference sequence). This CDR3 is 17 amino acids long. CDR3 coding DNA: TGTGCCAGCAGTTCGGGACAGGGCCTTAGGGGCAATCAGCCCCAGCATTTT. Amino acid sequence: CASSSGQGLRGNQPQHF.